The 11 T cell receptor beta chains below all came from one sample that was sequenced in a study of CD8+CD57+ T cells in acquired aplastic anemia. The TCR beta profiling, which covered VDJ combination and CDR3 sequence, was carried out using genomic DNA as the template. MiXCR, applied by TCRdb to the reads, yields one record per CDR3 protein. This sample has about 200,000 distinct CDR3 sequences; less than 75% occur once, and the top ten carry roughly 64%. Sequenced patients had shown CD8+CD57+ cell expansion by flow cytometry. The sequenced sample was sorted CD4+, CD8+, or CD8+CD57+ T cells (not recorded which) from PBMCs. Receptor source: a human donor with aplastic anemia.

The J gene is TRBJ1-5, the V gene TRBV2; 9 nucleotides align to TRBD1. The CDR3 totals 16 residues. Germline CDR1 SNHLY, CDR2 FYNNEI. V shed 2 bases and J 3 bases; nucleotides not matched to a gene: 5. The CDR3 reads CASSERGTGNNQPQHF. DNA of the CDR3: TGTGCCAGCAGTGAAAGGGGGACAGGGAACAATCAGCCCCAGCATTTT.

As for this clonotype: A junction boundary mismatches the germline segment, possibly from a read error. V and J are TRBV7-3 and TRBJ2-1; D perhaps matches TRBD1 (5 bases). This CDR3 region has 13 residues. Germline assignment: CDR1 SGHTA and CDR2 FQGTGA. CDR3 in DNA: TGTGCCAGCAGCCAAACCCCGTACCACATACAGGTCTTC. Its protein product is CASSQTPYHIQVF.

The rearrangement uses TRBV7-2 and TRBJ2-3; TRBD1 might be the D (5 bases). Germline CDR1 SGHTA, CDR2 FQGNSA. V lost 1 base and J 6 bases, leaving 8 bases between the germline ends. The CDR3 loop spans 13 amino acids. The CDR3 DNA sequence: TGTGCCAGCAGCTTAGGCCCAGGGGATACGCAGTATTTT. It translates to CASSLGPGDTQYF.

This clonotype was counted only a few times. V gene TRBV9 combines with J gene TRBJ2-1; unclear D gene. V lost 0 bases to trimming and J lost 8 bases, with 3 bases between them. The CDR3 has 11 amino acids. The germline CDR1 and CDR2 sequences are SGDLS and YYNGEE. In nucleotides, the CDR3 is TGTGCCAGCAGCGTAGGTGATGAGCAGTTCTTC. It translates to CASSVGDEQFF.

This clonotype came up many times. This rearrangement joins TRBV7-3 to TRBJ2-7; no clear D gene. The CDR3 length is 13 residues. CDR1 and CDR2 from the germline V gene are SGHTA and FQGTGA. Trimming left V 5 bases short and J 1 base short, with 9 bases between. The CDR3 DNA follows: TGTGCCAGCAGCCCCCCCTCGTCCTACGAGCAGTACTTC. This gives the protein CASSPPSSYEQYF. The full variable domain, with the rest looked up from reference TRBV7-3 and TRBJ2-7, is GAGVSQTPSNKVTEKGKYVELRCDPISGHTALYWYRQSLGQGPEFLIYFQGTGAADDSGLPNDRFFAVRPEGSVSTLKIQRTERGDSAVYLCASSPPSSYEQYFGPGTRLTVT.

The chain combines TRBV2 with TRBJ1-5; 7 bases are a match to TRBD1. Per the germline V gene, CDR1 is SNHLY and CDR2 is FYNNEI. This CDR3 has 14 amino acids. Trimming cost V 7 bases and J 6 bases; bases outside gene matches: 9. CDR3 amino acids: CASTRQGVGQPQHF. CDR3 in DNA: TGTGCCAGCACCCGGCAGGGGGTTGGTCAGCCCCAGCATTTT. Full variable domain (missing parts from reference TRBV2 and TRBJ1-5): EPEVTQTPSHQVTQMGQEVILRCVPISNHLYFYWYRQILGQKVEFLVSFYNNEISEKSEIFDDQFSVERPDGSNFTLKIRSTKLEDSAMYFCASTRQGVGQPQHFGDGTRLSIL.

The chain recombines TRBV20-1 with TRBJ1-1, with D uncertain. CDR1 DFQATT and CDR2 SNEGSKA come from the germline V gene (reference sequence). With 0 bases removed from V and 1 base from J, the gap between germline ends came to 9 bases. This CDR3 has 14 residues. CDR3 bases: TGCAGTGCTAGAGATCTGGCCAGGAACACTGAAGCTTTCTTT. Amino acid sequence: CSARDLARNTEAFF.

Note on this clonotype: The conserved phenylalanine or tryptophan is not found at the CDR3 terminus, so this likely reflects a read error. V gene TRBV15 combines with J gene TRBJ1-1; no clear D gene. This CDR3 is built from 13 residues. Between the trimmed V and J ends, which lost 3 bases and 1 base, there was a span of 6 bases. The germline V gene encodes CDR1 LNHNV and CDR2 YYDKDF (reference sequence). Here the CDR3 reads CATSSLGNTEAFC. The DNA of the CDR3 is TGTGCCACCAGCAGTCTGGGGAACACTGAAGCTTTCTGT.

The rearrangement uses TRBV9 and TRBJ2-1; 7 nucleotides agree with TRBD2. J lost 6 bases, V lost 4 bases, and 10 bases had no gene match. This CDR3 has 15 amino acids. Germline assignment: CDR1 SGDLS and CDR2 YYNGEE. This CDR3 is CASSWDYPSGNEQFF. CDR3 DNA: TGTGCCAGCAGCTGGGACTACCCCAGTGGCAATGAGCAGTTCTTC.

This sequence joins TRBV7-2 and TRBJ1-4, with 10 bases fitting TRBD1. The CDR3 spans 16 residues. Losses at the gene ends were 4 bases for V and 8 bases for J; bases not matched to a gene: 10. From germline, CDR1 is SGHTA and CDR2 FQGNSA. CDR3 in DNA: TGTGCCAGCAGCTCGAGGTGGGGACAGGGGAACGAAAAACTGTTTTTT. This translates into CASSSRWGQGNEKLFF. Filled out from reference TRBV7-2 and TRBJ1-4, the complete variable domain reads GAGVSQSPSNKVTEKGKDVELRCDPISGHTALYWYRQSLGQGLEFLIYFQGNSAPDKSGLPSDRFSAERTGGSVSTLTIQRTQQEDSAVYLCASSSRWGQGNEKLFFGSGTQLSVL.

This chain joins TRBV4-2 and TRBJ2-6; D is unresolved. CDR1 is LGHNA, CDR2 YNFKEQ, per germline. Trimming cost V 0 bases and J 3 bases, with 9 bases left between them. The CDR3 length is 16 residues. The DNA of the CDR3 is TGTGCCAGCAGCCAAGAGGCAGAGCTTGGGGCCAACGTCCTGACTTTC. The encoded protein is CASSQEAELGANVLTF.